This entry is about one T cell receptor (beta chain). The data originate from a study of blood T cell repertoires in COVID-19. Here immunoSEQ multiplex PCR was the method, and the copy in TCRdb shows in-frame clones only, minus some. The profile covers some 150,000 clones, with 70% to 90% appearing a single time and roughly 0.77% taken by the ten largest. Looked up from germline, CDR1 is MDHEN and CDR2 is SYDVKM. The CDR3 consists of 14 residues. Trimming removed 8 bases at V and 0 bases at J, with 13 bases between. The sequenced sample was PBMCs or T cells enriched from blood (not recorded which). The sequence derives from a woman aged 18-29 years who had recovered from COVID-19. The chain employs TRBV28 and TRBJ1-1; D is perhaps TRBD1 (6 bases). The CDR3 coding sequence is TGTGCCAGCCGGGGGGGCCTTTTGAACACTGAAGCTTTCTTT. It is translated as CASRGGLLNTEAFF.